This TCR beta chain stems from a study of blood T cell repertoires in COVID-19. Overall study context: The study drew acute and convalescent COVID-19 samples from the United States, Italy and Spain. The cDNA or gDNA used as material had been derived from T cells, B-cell-depleted T cells, or PBMCs.

Source study methods: Amplified reference gene primers provided the basis for estimating nucleated cell counts. Profiled with immunoSEQ multiplex PCR; TCRdb holds only in-frame clones, not every one. V, J and clone size are taken as reported in that table, and D and trimming were inferred from the DNA itself. The sample contains fewer than 25,000 clones, more than 85% of which appear only once. Germline trimming cut 1 base from V and 7 bases from J; bases unmatched to any gene: 7. This CDR3 region has 15 residues. In germline, CDR1 is MNHEY, CDR2 SMNVEV (reference sequence). The sequence derives from a man between 65 and 85 years old with active COVID-19. Sequencing was performed on peripheral blood. V usage is TRBV27 and J usage is TRBJ2-7; 10 bases line up with TRBD2. The CDR3 loop is CASSLLGAGGGEQYF. CDR3 bases: TGTGCCAGCAGTTTATTGGGAGCGGGAGGGGGTGAGCAGTACTTC.